This TCR beta chain comes out of a study of early T cells in non-severe SARS-CoV-2 infection. About the study: Sequencing was performed on bulk RNA from unsorted whole blood, leaving chains unpaired. Regarding the study as a whole: Comparison of clonotypes with VDJdb favored anti-spike CD8 responses while missing private and CD4 specificities.

CDR1 and CDR2 from the germline V gene are WSHSY and SAAADI. The length of the CDR3 is 15 residues. With V trimmed by 2 bases and J by 9 bases, 9 bases remained unmatched. The sample holds many counts of this clonotype. Its antigen remains unidentified. Individual cDNA molecules received unique molecular identifiers. TCRdb re-called the 5' RACE reads with MiXCR, one entry per CDR3 protein. Among under 65,000 distinct CDR3 sequences, about 12% were seen once, and the ten largest hold roughly 1.4%. Sequenced material: whole blood. The chain links TRBV10-2 to TRBJ2-4; 8 bases align to TRBD1. This sequence was found in an adult who was a healthcare worker with PCR-confirmed SARS-CoV-2 infection or an uninfected control (not recorded which). The CDR3 DNA follows: TGCGCCAGCAGTGAGAGGCGGGACAGGAGGACCATTCAGTACTTC. It is translated as CASSERRDRRTIQYF.